Described below is a single T cell receptor (beta chain) sequence and its context. TEMRA cells were enriched by FACS, and CD4+ and CD8+ T cells were negatively isolated. These data belong to a study of CD8 T cells in Susac syndrome. The authors reverse transcribed roughly 0.5 to 1 ug RNA with random hexamers. Coverage of TCR beta CDR3 amplification by immunoSEQ multiplex PCR extended to 54 Vbeta and 13 Jbeta. TCRdb reanalysed the immunoSEQ multiplex PCR reads using MiXCR and keeps one entry per CDR3 protein. The sample carries 180,000 or so distinct CDR3 sequences, around 94% recorded once. Per germline, CDR1 MDHEN and CDR2 SYDVKM. The CDR3 is 15 amino acids. V was cut by 3 bases and J by 0 bases, with 10 bases left in between.

This TCR was sampled from a human donor with Susac syndrome. The chain carries TRBV28 and TRBJ2-3; maybe TRBD2 (5 bases). Sequencing input: CD4+ T cells from PBMCs. CDR3 amino acids: CASSFGLASTDTQYF. As DNA, the CDR3 is TGTGCCAGCAGTTTCGGATTAGCGAGCACAGATACGCAGTATTTT.